The 16 T cell receptor beta chains below come from one sample, sequenced in a study of T cells in Graves' hyperthyroidism and ophthalmopathy (dated by TCRdb to between 2019 and 2020). Libraries were prepared through multiplex PCR. The sample was run on an Illumina HiSeq 2000. The TCR beta CDR3 regions were amplified from the RNA transcripts. The TCR CDR3 was subjected to a first round of RT-PCR using the HTBI primer set and the Qiagen OneStep RT-PCR kit. Starting from the raw public reads, TCRdb applied fastp trimming at Q25, assembled clones with MiXCR and retained in-frame beta chains. Merged by CDR3 protein, the rows form single entries marked with the most common genes and DNA. The table for this sample lists a few hundred thousand distinct CDR3 sequences; approximately 14% of them were counted only once. Clones ranked in the top ten supply approximately 7.4% of the sample. The material sequenced was blood. These receptors were collected from a young woman with Graves' hyperthyroidism.

The genes are TRBV3-1 and TRBJ2-1; 10 bases match TRBD2. J was trimmed by 6 bases and V by 1 base; bases with no gene match: 9. Germline CDR1 reads LGHDT; CDR2 reads YNNKEL (reference sequence). The CDR3 has 17 residues. The CDR3 coding sequence is TGTGCCAGCAGCCAAGCTGACTCTAGCGGGAGTTCCAATGAGCAGTTCTTC. It yields the protein CASSQADSSGSSNEQFF.

This clonotype appeared many times. The chain carries TRBV20-1 and TRBJ1-5; D is undetermined. With 0 bases removed from V and 2 bases from J, the gap between germline ends came to 8 bases. This CDR3 is built from 14 residues. Germline loops: CDR1 DFQATT, CDR2 SNEGSKA (reference sequence). CDR3 amino acids: CSAREGLRNQPQHF. Here the CDR3 DNA reads TGCAGTGCTAGAGAGGGTTTGCGCAATCAGCCCCAGCATTTT.

This clonotype has ten or more counts. The chain uses TRBV2 and TRBJ2-2; D is possibly TRBD1 or TRBD2 (6 bases each). The CDR3 length is 16 residues. CDR1 is SNHLY, CDR2 FYNNEI, per germline. V dropped 9 bases and J dropped 6 bases, with 23 bases sitting between them. CDR3 loop: CARRLATGGGPGELFF. CDR3 DNA sequence: TGTGCCAGAAGGCTGGCAACCGGTGGGGGGCCCGGGGAGCTGTTTTTT.

The chain combines TRBV5-1 with TRBJ2-3; 11 bases line up with TRBD2. This CDR3 comprises 17 residues. V was pared by 0 bases and J by 4 bases, with 7 bases of the junction left unmatched. Germline V gene data show CDR1 as SGHRS and CDR2 as YFSETQ. The CDR3 bases are TGCGCCAGCAGCTTGGCCCTAACTAGCGGGAGTGCAGATACGCAGTATTTT. Its translation is CASSLALTSGSADTQYF. The full variable domain, completed using reference TRBV5-1 and TRBJ2-3, is KAGVTQTPRYLIKTRGQQVTLSCSPISGHRSVSWYQQTPGQGLQFLFEYFSETQRNKGNFPGRFSGRQFSNSRSEMNVSTLELGDSALYLCASSLALTSGSADTQYFGPGTRLTVL.

This chain uses TRBV15 with TRBJ2-1, with 7 bases that match TRBD2. Germline CDR1 LNHNV, CDR2 YYDKDF (reference sequence). J lost 2 bases, V lost 0 bases, and 13 bases had no gene match. The CDR3 is 19 amino acids. In DNA form, the CDR3 reads TGTGCCACCAGCAGAGATCCTGGCGCGGGACTAACAGCCTACAATGAGCAGTTCTTC. It specifies CATSRDPGAGLTAYNEQFF.

This sequence joins TRBV7-9 and TRBJ2-1; D not certain. CDR1 and CDR2 from the germline V gene are SEHNR and FQNEAQ (reference sequence). V was pared by 8 bases and J by 8 bases, with 13 bases between. The CDR3 has 12 amino acids. The CDR3 loop is CASWELGHEQFF. The CDR3 bases are TGTGCCAGCTGGGAACTGGGCCATGAGCAGTTCTTC.

This clonotype was counted ten times or more. The V call is TRBV11-1, the J call TRBJ2-7; 8 bases match TRBD2. Trimming took 2 bases from V and 4 from J; bases not matched to a gene: 4. This CDR3 spans 14 amino acids. The germline V gene encodes CDR1 SGHAT and CDR2 FQDESV (reference sequence). The CDR3 is CASSLQAGVYEQYF. Written as DNA, the CDR3 is TGTGCCAGCAGCTTACAAGCGGGGGTGTACGAGCAGTACTTC.

V gene TRBV18 combines with J gene TRBJ2-7, with D perhaps matching TRBD1 (5 bases). This CDR3 has 12 residues. The ends were cut back, 3 bases at V and 6 bases at J, with 9 bases in the middle. Germline assignment: CDR1 KGHSH and CDR2 LQKENI. The CDR3 coding sequence is TGTGCCAGCTCACCGGAAGGGGTCGAGCAGTACTTC. It is translated as CASSPEGVEQYF.

J is TRBJ2-2 and V is TRBV19; unclear D gene. V was cut by 9 bases and J by 8 bases, with 13 bases left in between. From germline, CDR1 is LNHDA and CDR2 SQIVND (reference sequence). The CDR3 sequence is 12 residues long. CDR3 nucleotide sequence: TGTGCCAGCGAACCCGGAGCGGGGGAGCTGTTTTTT. This codes for CASEPGAGELFF.

CDR3 protein: CAWSTGQHCEQYF. CDR3 DNA sequence: TGTGCCTGGAGTACGGGGCAGCACTGCGAGCAGTACTTC. This chain joins TRBV30 and TRBJ2-7, with D perhaps TRBD1 or TRBD2 (5 bases each). V dropped 2 bases and J dropped 6 bases, with 14 bases sitting between them. In germline, CDR1 is GTSNPN, CDR2 SVGIG (reference sequence). The CDR3 spans 13 residues.

The table lists this clonotype with a few counts. The gene calls are TRBV24-1 and TRBJ2-6; TRBD1 matches at 7 bases. Trimming removed 3 bases from V and 0 bases from J; junction bases left unmatched: 4. The CDR3 totals 17 residues. Germline CDR1 and CDR2: KGHDR and SFDVKD. For the CDR3, the DNA is TGTGCCACCAGTGATATACAGGGGCCCTCTGGGGCCAACGTCCTGACTTTC. This codes for CATSDIQGPSGANVLTF.

This clonotype came up many times. The chain carries TRBV7-6 and TRBJ1-4; 7 bases line up with TRBD1. The CDR3 spans 14 residues. V trimming: 7 bases; J trimming: 8 bases; junction bases outside the gene matches: 10. Germline CDR1 reads SGHVS; CDR2 reads FNYEAQ. CDR3 sequence: CASTNRGSGEKLFF. CDR3 sequence (DNA): TGTGCCAGCACAAACAGGGGTTCAGGCGAAAAACTGTTTTTT.

This clonotype was counted a few times. This sequence joins TRBV4-1 and TRBJ2-1, with 10 bases lining up with TRBD2. CDR1 and CDR2 (germline): MGHRA, YSYEKL. Trimming removed 1 base from V and 8 bases from J; junction bases left unmatched: 17. The CDR3 runs 19 residues. In DNA form, the CDR3 reads TGCGCCAGCAGCCAAGTCCTAGCGGGAGCGGTGGGTTCTATTTATGAGCAGTTCTTC. This translates into CASSQVLAGAVGSIYEQFF.

This clonotype was counted ten times or more. J is TRBJ1-5 and V is TRBV6-1, with TRBD1 as a possible D gene (6 bases). In germline, CDR1 is MNHNS, CDR2 SASEGT. Trimming removed 0 bases at V and 5 bases at J, with 14 bases between. This CDR3 comprises 16 residues. This CDR3 is CASSEAWQGNYQPQHF. CDR3 nucleotides: TGTGCCAGCAGTGAAGCGTGGCAGGGGAATTATCAGCCCCAGCATTTT.

This clonotype was seen many times. The chain has TRBV11-2 and TRBJ1-2; TRBD1 agrees at 11 bases. CDR1 is SGHAT, CDR2 FQNNGV, per germline. There are 14 residues in the CDR3. The junction had 3 bases not matched to a gene; V was cut back by 5 bases and J by 4 bases. The CDR3 bases are TGTGCCAGCAGCGAGGGGACAGGGGGCTATGGCTACACCTTC. Translating it yields CASSEGTGGYGYTF.

This clonotype was seen a handful of times. The genes are TRBV7-9 and TRBJ1-5; 7 bases line up with TRBD1. The CDR3 runs to 18 residues. The germline CDR1 and CDR2 sequences are SEHNR and FQNEAQ (reference sequence). V lost 5 bases, J lost 0 bases, and 13 bases stayed unmatched. The CDR3 here is CASSIGTDLLYSNQPQHF. Here the CDR3 DNA reads TGTGCCAGCAGCATAGGGACAGATCTCCTATATAGCAATCAGCCCCAGCATTTT.